What follows is one T cell receptor beta chain and its context. Its specificity is not known. The sample belongs to a study of neoadjuvant nivolumab and ipilimumab in lung cancer. Across the study: The combination arm added day-1 ipilimumab 1 mg/kg to nivolumab 3 mg/kg on days 1, 15, 29. Points from the study as a whole: Pretherapy blood TCR richness correlated positively with resected tumor richness. Compared with tumor-adjacent uninvolved lung, resected tumors showed greater richness and clonality.

TCRdb's table, derived via immunoSEQ multiplex PCR, lists solely in-frame clones and lacks some. The data contain about 27,000 clones, 76% of them singletons. Germline V gene sequence: CDR1 PRHDT, CDR2 FYEKMQ (reference sequence). The CDR3 is 14 amino acids. Trimming removed 0 bases at V and 2 bases at J, with 8 bases between. Specimen: tumor tissue, collected after neoadjuvant nivolumab, alone or with ipilimumab, at or shortly before surgery. The sequence was obtained from an adult with non-small cell lung cancer. The genes are TRBV13 and TRBJ2-7; D remains unclear. CDR3 nucleotides: TGTGCCAGCAGCTTAGGACTGGCCACCTACGAGCAGTACTTC. The encoded protein is CASSLGLATYEQYF.